The subject of this entry is one TCR beta chain. Its antigen is not identified. This sample was included in a study of glioma-infiltrating T cells after dendritic cell vaccination. Noted time point: after dendritic cell vaccination, including at tumor progression/relapse. The germline V gene has CDR1 SGHTA and CDR2 FQGNSA. The CDR3 contains 12 residues. Trimming took 3 bases from V and 7 from J, leaving 9 bases between them. Study-level points and caveats: Only a small number of patients had complete blood and tumor samples.

Method: immunoSEQ multiplex PCR; TCRdb's copy keeps in-frame clones and lacks some. The data contain 70,000 to 100,000 clones, roughly four fifths of them singletons. V and J are TRBV7-2 and TRBJ1-1, with D uncertain. This receptor was obtained from a human donor with glioblastoma. The specimen comprised blood, sampled after dendritic cell vaccination. This CDR3 reads CASSFFSGEAFF. The CDR3 DNA sequence: TGTGCCAGCAGCTTCTTCTCGGGTGAAGCTTTCTTT. Combining the CDR3 with reference TRBV7-2 and TRBJ1-1 gives the whole variable domain GAGVSQSPSNKVTEKGKDVELRCDPISGHTALYWYRQSLGQGLEFLIYFQGNSAPDKSGLPSDRFSAERTGGSVSTLTIQRTQQEDSAVYLCASSFFSGEAFFGQGTRLTVV.